The 17 T cell receptor beta chains given below trace back to one sample, sequenced in a study of blood T cell repertoires in COVID-19. The method was immunoSEQ multiplex PCR; TCRdb's version includes in-frame clones alone and lacks a portion of them. The data show 55,000 to 65,000 clones, just under 80% seen once. Sequences were obtained from peripheral blood. The receptor set was obtained from a human donor in a cohort sampled during active COVID-19.

V is TRBV6-5 and J is TRBJ2-1; 13 bases align to TRBD2. V gave up 6 bases and J gave up 7 bases; unmatched junction bases: 6. The CDR3 loop spans 15 amino acids. Per the germline V gene, CDR1 is MNHEY and CDR2 is SVGAGI. For the CDR3, the DNA is TGTGCCAGCAGGCGGACTAGCGGGAGAGGTAATGAGCAGTTCTTC. It specifies CASRRTSGRGNEQFF.

CDR3: CASNPGGLNYEQYF. CDR3 sequence (DNA): TGTGCCAGCAACCCGGGGGGACTTAACTACGAGCAGTACTTC. The chain uses TRBV6-5 and TRBJ2-7, with 7 bases that match TRBD2. V lost 7 bases, J lost 3 bases, and 9 bases stayed unmatched. Germline CDR1 and CDR2: MNHEY and SVGAGI. This CDR3 spans 14 amino acids.

The chain joins TRBV6-5 to TRBJ1-4; no clear D gene. The CDR3 is made up of 15 amino acids. V was clipped by 8 bases and J by 2 bases, with 15 bases between them. Germline-derived CDR1 and CDR2 are MNHEY and SVGAGI. The CDR3 region is CASEAAIGTNEKLFF. CDR3 coding DNA: TGTGCCAGCGAAGCGGCCATTGGCACTAATGAAAAACTGTTTTTT.

The table lists this clone with a count of one. The chain joins TRBV5-4 to TRBJ2-5; 8 nucleotides match TRBD2. The germline CDR1 and CDR2 sequences are SGHNT and YYREEE (reference sequence). The CDR3 consists of 16 residues. With 0 bases clipped from V and 5 bases from J, the junction kept 9 bases outside the gene matches. The CDR3 is CASSLALAGGGETQYF. CDR3 DNA sequence: TGTGCCAGCAGCTTGGCCTTGGCGGGAGGAGGGGAGACCCAGTACTTC.

This chain joins TRBV19 and TRBJ2-3; tentatively, D is TRBD2 (6 bases). V lost 5 bases to trimming and J lost 1 base, with 13 bases between them. There are 15 residues in the CDR3. The germline V gene has CDR1 LNHDA and CDR2 SQIVND (reference sequence). In nucleotides, the CDR3 is TGTGCCAGTAGTGCCTGGGACTCGGGCACAGATACGCAGTATTTT. Translation: CASSAWDSGTDTQYF.

V gene TRBV10-2 combines with J gene TRBJ1-5; D may be TRBD1 (6 bases). Germline-derived CDR1 and CDR2 are WSHSY and SAAADI. Trimming stripped 8 bases from V and 4 bases from J, with 12 bases between. The CDR3 extends over 13 amino acids. The CDR3 DNA sequence: TGCGCCAGCGGCGACAGGTGGAATCAGCCCCAGCATTTT. It specifies CASGDRWNQPQHF.

The chain uses TRBV4-1 and TRBJ2-3; maybe TRBD1 (6 bases). The CDR3 length is 19 residues. V was trimmed by 0 bases and J by 6 bases, leaving 25 bases between them. Germline CDR1 MGHRA, CDR2 YSYEKL. The CDR3 loop is CASSQEGNLGTHPRDTQYF. For the CDR3, the DNA is TGCGCCAGCAGCCAAGAGGGTAACCTGGGGACACACCCGCGGGATACGCAGTATTTT.

The V call is TRBV15, the J call TRBJ2-3; D is ambiguous. CDR3 size: 15 residues. V gave up 2 bases and J gave up 4 bases, with 13 bases separating them. In germline, CDR1 is LNHNV, CDR2 YYDKDF (reference sequence). CDR3 bases: TGTGCCACCAGCAGACTACTCAACCCCGCAGATACGCAGTATTTT. It yields the protein CATSRLLNPADTQYF.

This clone came up once. The V and J genes are TRBV5-1 and TRBJ2-5; possibly TRBD1 for D (5 bases). Germline lookup yields CDR1 SGHRS and CDR2 YFSETQ. This CDR3 region has 15 residues. Trimming left V 4 bases short and J 1 base short, with 14 bases between. CDR3 DNA sequence: TGCGCCAGCAGCCAGCTTCAGGGAACCCAAGAGACCCAGTACTTC. Its protein product is CASSQLQGTQETQYF.

CDR3 loop: CASSLEGAANTGELFF. The CDR3 nucleotides are TGTGCCAGCAGCTTAGAGGGGGCAGCGAACACCGGGGAGCTGTTTTTT. The rearrangement links TRBV11-3 to TRBJ2-2, with a possible D match to TRBD1 (6 bases). V was pared by 0 bases and J by 0 bases, with 8 bases between. The V gene's germline CDR1 is SGHNT and CDR2 YENEEA. This CDR3 has 16 residues.

This clone was counted only a few times. The rearrangement links TRBV5-1 to TRBJ2-3, with TRBD1 identical over 8 bases. The CDR3 contains 16 residues. V shed 0 bases and J 1 base; nucleotides not matched to a gene: 4. In germline, CDR1 is SGHRS, CDR2 YFSETQ. This chain's CDR3 is CASSLASTGGTDTQYF. In nucleotides, the CDR3 is TGCGCCAGCAGCTTGGCCTCGACAGGGGGCACAGATACGCAGTATTTT.

CDR3 bases: TGTGCCAGCAGCCAAGATATTGCACCCCTCCACTTT. This codes for CASSQDIAPLHF. This chain uses TRBV14 with TRBJ1-6; D gene unclear. This CDR3 is built from 12 residues. The ends were cut back, 0 bases at V and 11 bases at J, with 5 bases in the middle. Germline CDR1 is SGHDN and CDR2 is FVKESK.

This clone was detected only once. The V gene is TRBV11-3, the J gene TRBJ2-3; 14 nucleotides agree with TRBD2. Germline V gene data show CDR1 as SGHNT and CDR2 as YENEEA. The CDR3 has 16 amino acids. V shed 3 bases, J shed 2 bases, and the junction held 1 base outside the gene matches. This CDR3 is CASSLGLAGVTDTQYF. CDR3 coding DNA: TGTGCCAGCAGCTTGGGACTAGCGGGGGTCACAGATACGCAGTATTTT.

The gene calls are TRBV12-3 or TRBV12-4 and TRBJ1-1, with D possibly being TRBD1 (5 bases). CDR3 length: 13 residues. V lost 4 bases, J lost 2 bases, and 8 bases lay in between. The CDR3 protein is CASSWGRNTEAFF. The CDR3 bases are TGTGCCAGCAGTTGGGGCAGAAACACTGAAGCTTTCTTT.

The chain employs TRBV30 and TRBJ1-3; D gene uncertain. Germline CDR1 is GTSNPN and CDR2 is SVGIG (reference sequence). Trimming took 0 bases from V and 3 from J, leaving 6 bases between them. The CDR3 extends over 13 amino acids. CDR3 DNA sequence: TGTGCCTGGAGTGTCTACAGTGGAAACACCATATATTTT. Amino acid sequence: CAWSVYSGNTIYF.

V usage is TRBV7-2 and J usage is TRBJ2-1; 9 nucleotides line up with TRBD1. The CDR3 runs to 16 residues. The germline CDR1 and CDR2 sequences are SGHTA and FQGNSA. V was clipped by 4 bases and J by 3 bases; unmatched bases: 7. The CDR3 region is CASSSRRQGGYNEQFF. CDR3 nucleotides: TGTGCCAGCAGCTCCCGCAGACAGGGGGGCTACAATGAGCAGTTCTTC.

Only a few counts were recorded for this clone. The chain employs TRBV7-3 and TRBJ1-5, with 9 nucleotides matching TRBD1. Per germline, CDR1 SGHTA and CDR2 FQGTGA. The CDR3 runs to 14 residues. With V trimmed by 4 bases and J by 6 bases, 4 bases remained unmatched. The CDR3 DNA reads TGTGCCAGCAGCTCGCGACAGGGGGGTCAGCCCCAGCATTTT. Its protein is CASSSRQGGQPQHF.